A single sample gave rise to the 2 T cell receptor beta chains below, sequenced in a study of T-cell reconstitution after alpha-beta-depleted transplantation in children. A TCRbeta library incorporating unique molecular identifiers was prepared. TCRdb fed the PCR reads into MiXCR, producing one record per CDR3 protein. Of 360,000 or so distinct CDR3 sequences in the sample, around 21% were seen once. This sample comprised PBMCs from the stem cell graft donor, obtained from the stem cell graft. Receptors originate from a human donor who donated a stem cell graft to a child with acute myeloid leukemia.

Points on this clonotype: A clone one base away is much larger, so this may be a read error. The V call is TRBV15, the J call TRBJ2-2; maybe TRBD1 (6 bases). The CDR3 consists of 14 residues. The germline CDR1 and CDR2 sequences are LNHNV and YYDKDF (reference sequence). CDR3 protein: CATGRENRDGELFF. CDR3 DNA: TGTGCCACCGGCAGAGAAAACAGGGACGGGGAGCTGTTTTTT.

This chain connects TRBV5-1 to TRBJ2-2; D remains unclear. Germline V gene data show CDR1 as SGHRS and CDR2 as YFSETQ. The CDR3 runs 15 residues. Trimming removed 2 bases at V and 0 bases at J, with 8 bases between. CDR3 sequence (DNA): TGCGCCAGCAGCTTATACTTTCCGAACACCGGGGAGCTGTTTTTT. It encodes CASSLYFPNTGELFF. The variable domain in full, with the rest retrieved from reference TRBV5-1 and TRBJ2-2, is KAGVTQTPRYLIKTRGQQVTLSCSPISGHRSVSWYQQTPGQGLQFLFEYFSETQRNKGNFPGRFSGRQFSNSRSEMNVSTLELGDSALYLCASSLYFPNTGELFFGEGSRLTVL.